The 3 T cell receptor beta chains listed next were all sequenced from one sample in a study of T-cell memory formation after mild COVID-19. Using its own MiXCR run on the 5' RACE reads, TCRdb lists one record per CDR3 protein. The sample shows hundreds of thousands of distinct CDR3 sequences, about 20% of them seen only once. Sample: PBMCs or a T cell subset sorted from them (not recorded which). The receptors derive from an adult woman who had mild COVID-19 (a few samples of this study predate the infection). Cell type and time point are not known.

This clonotype was detected a few times. V and J are TRBV6-6 and TRBJ1-5; D gene uncertain. Germline-derived CDR1 and CDR2 are MNHNY and SVGAGI (reference sequence). V lost 6 bases, J lost 2 bases, and 2 bases lay in between. CDR3 size: 11 residues. This CDR3 is CASSRNQPQHF. CDR3 DNA: TGTGCCAGCAGCCGCAATCAGCCCCAGCATTTT.

The sample holds a few counts of this clonotype. The V call is TRBV12-3 or TRBV12-4, the J call TRBJ2-1; D may be TRBD2 (5 bases). The CDR3 totals 13 residues. V gave up 1 base and J gave up 7 bases, with 8 bases separating them. CDR3 loop: CASSLERFNEQFF. The CDR3 DNA reads TGTGCCAGCAGTTTAGAGCGGTTTAATGAGCAGTTCTTC.

This clonotype was picked up a small number of times. The CDR3, as DNA: TGCGCCAGCTACCCTGGACAGGGGCTCTCTGGGGCCAACGTCCTGACTTTC. This gives the protein CASYPGQGLSGANVLTF. The V gene is TRBV5-1, the J gene TRBJ2-6, with TRBD1 identical over 9 bases. Germline V gene data show CDR1 as SGHRS and CDR2 as YFSETQ. CDR3 length equals 17 residues. V dropped 7 bases and J dropped 0; count of bases not matched to a gene: 8.